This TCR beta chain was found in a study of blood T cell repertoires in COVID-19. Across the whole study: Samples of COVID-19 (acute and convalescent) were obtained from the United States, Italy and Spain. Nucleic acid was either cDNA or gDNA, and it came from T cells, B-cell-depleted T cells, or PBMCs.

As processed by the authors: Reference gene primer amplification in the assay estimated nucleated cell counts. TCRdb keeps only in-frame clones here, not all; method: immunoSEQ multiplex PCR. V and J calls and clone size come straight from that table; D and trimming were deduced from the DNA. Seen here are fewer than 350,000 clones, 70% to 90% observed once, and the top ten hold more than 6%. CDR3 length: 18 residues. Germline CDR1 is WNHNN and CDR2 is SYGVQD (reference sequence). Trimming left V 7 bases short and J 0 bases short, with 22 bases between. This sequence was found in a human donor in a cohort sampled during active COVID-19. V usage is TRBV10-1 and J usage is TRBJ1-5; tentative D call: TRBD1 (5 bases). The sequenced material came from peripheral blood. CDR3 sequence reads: CASILMGLAFYSNQPQHF. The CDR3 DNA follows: TGCGCCAGCATTTTAATGGGACTGGCGTTCTATAGCAATCAGCCCCAGCATTTT.